Below are 11 T cell receptor beta chains sequenced from a single sample in a study of T-cell reconstitution after alpha-beta-depleted transplantation in children. During its preparation, the TCRbeta library received unique molecular identifiers. MiXCR was run by TCRdb on the PCR reads, yielding one entry per CDR3 protein. In the table there are a few hundred thousand distinct CDR3 sequences, 27% of which are singletons. The input for sequencing was PBMCs, taken before TCRalphabeta/CD19-depleted stem cell transplant. These receptor sequences come from a boy under three years old with Wiskott-Aldrich syndrome, due to receive a stem cell transplant.

The CDR3 DNA reads as TGCAGTGCTAGAAGATGGCGGCCACCCACAGATACGCAGTATTTT. This gives the protein CSARRWRPPTDTQYF. This chain connects TRBV20-1 to TRBJ2-3; D gene uncertain. The CDR3 has 15 residues. The V gene lost 2 bases and the J gene lost 2 bases, with 14 bases spanning the gap. CDR1 DFQATT and CDR2 SNEGSKA come from the germline V gene (reference sequence).

There are a few counts of this clonotype. V and J are TRBV20-1 and TRBJ2-7; TRBD2 agrees at 7 bases. V shed 3 bases and J 3 bases; nucleotides not matched to a gene: 8. Germline CDR1 and CDR2: DFQATT and SNEGSKA (reference sequence). The CDR3 loop spans 14 amino acids. CDR3 nucleotide sequence: TGCAGTGCTAGTAGGGCTAGCGGTTACTACGAGCAGTACTTC. This codes for CSASRASGYYEQYF.

This clonotype has just a few counts. The chain recombines TRBV20-1 with TRBJ2-1; 12 bases agree with TRBD2. V lost 0 bases to trimming and J lost 2 bases; unmatched junction nucleotides: 2. From germline, CDR1 is DFQATT and CDR2 SNEGSKA (reference sequence). The CDR3 runs to 16 residues. CDR3 sequence: CSARETSGSTYNEQFF. The CDR3 nucleotides are TGCAGTGCTAGAGAGACTAGCGGGAGCACCTACAATGAGCAGTTCTTC.

This clonotype has just a few counts. V and J are TRBV7-9 and TRBJ2-4; D call uncertain. Germline-derived CDR1 and CDR2 are SEHNR and FQNEAQ (reference sequence). The CDR3 has 14 amino acids. Trimming shortened V by 4 bases and J by 6 bases, and 13 bases separated the two germline ends. The CDR3, as DNA: TGTGCCAGCAGCTCCAGGACCGGCGGAAACATTCAGTACTTC. As protein: CASSSRTGGNIQYF.

Here the CDR3 DNA reads TGTGCCAGCAGTTTAAGCATTGGTGGGGCCTACGAGCAGTACTTC. Translating gives CASSLSIGGAYEQYF. This chain links TRBV12-3 or TRBV12-4 with TRBJ2-7; D not resolved. Trimming shortened V by 2 bases and J by 2 bases, and 13 bases separated the two germline ends. The CDR3 sequence is 15 residues long.

V usage is TRBV20-1 and J usage is TRBJ2-5; 10 nucleotides line up with TRBD2. Germline CDR1 reads DFQATT; CDR2 reads SNEGSKA (reference sequence). The CDR3 is 17 residues long. The J segment lost 3 bases and the V segment lost 0 bases, leaving 10 bases of the junction unmatched. The CDR3 region is CSARDTVGLAGEETQYF. The CDR3, as DNA: TGCAGTGCTAGAGACACGGTCGGGCTAGCGGGAGAAGAGACCCAGTACTTC.

This clonotype was detected a few times. The chain recombines TRBV28 with TRBJ2-5; possibly TRBD1 for D (6 bases). The germline CDR1 and CDR2 sequences are MDHEN and SYDVKM. The CDR3 spans 17 residues. Trimming cost V 6 bases and J 4 bases, with 24 bases left between them. This CDR3 is CASRDASGATARETQYF. The CDR3 DNA reads as TGTGCCAGCAGGGATGCATCAGGGGCCACCGCCCGAGAGACCCAGTACTTC.

This clonotype was seen a handful of times. The chain has TRBV20-1 and TRBJ1-4; no reliable D call. The CDR3 extends over 11 amino acids. The V and J ends lost 6 bases and 10 bases respectively, with 12 bases between them. From germline, CDR1 is DFQATT and CDR2 SNEGSKA (reference sequence). The CDR3 here is CSAPLARKLFF. The CDR3 DNA reads as TGCAGTGCCCCACTCGCGAGAAAACTGTTTTTT.

The rearrangement uses TRBV27 and TRBJ2-3; maybe TRBD2 (6 bases). The germline V gene has CDR1 MNHEY and CDR2 SMNVEV (reference sequence). CDR3 size: 15 residues. Trimming removed 5 bases from V and 0 bases from J, with 12 bases in between. CDR3 bases: TGTGCCAGCAGTGAAGAGCGGGTTAGCACAGATACGCAGTATTTT. The encoded protein is CASSEERVSTDTQYF.

In this sample, this clonotype turned up a few times. The V and J genes are TRBV10-3 and TRBJ2-2; 8 nucleotides match TRBD2. Germline assignment: CDR1 ENHRY and CDR2 SYGVKD. This CDR3 contains 17 residues. V shed 2 bases, J shed 6 bases, and the junction held 11 bases outside the gene matches. The CDR3 protein is CAISEPGLAERPGELFF. CDR3 coding DNA: TGTGCCATCAGTGAGCCCGGACTAGCCGAACGGCCCGGGGAGCTGTTTTTT.

The chain carries TRBV21-1 and TRBJ2-7; TRBD1 is the table's D call and was not checked against the DNA. TRBV21-1 is an annotated pseudogene. This CDR3 has 21 residues. CDR3 protein: CASSPLSGTGLALVGPYEKYF. In DNA form, the CDR3 reads TGTGCCAGCAGCCCCTTAAGTGGGACAGGGCTTGCACTAGTGGGGCCCTACGAGAAGTACTTC.